This is a list of T cell receptor beta chains from one sample in a study of control samples from healthy donors and cancer patients. Generated by immunoSEQ multiplex PCR, the TCRdb table keeps only in-frame clones and is missing some. The sample has 53,000 or so clones; about nine tenths are singletons. The sample comprised PBMCs. The receptors stem from a man between 60 and 75 years old with head and neck cancer. Each CDR3 is given with its conserved first and last residue. The D gene is left open where the match is weak. Size tells how often a clone was seen (once, few, many) or the class of an expanded clone, and some rows leave it out.

size	J	V	D	CDR3	DNA
-	TRBJ1-2	TRBV20-1	-	CARQIDYGYTF	TGCGCCCGACAGATAGACTATGGCTACACCTTC
-	TRBJ2-2	TRBV6-6	-	CASSYRRGTGELFF	TGTGCCAGCAGTTACCGTCGGGGCACCGGGGAGCTGTTTTTT
-	TRBJ1-4	TRBV6-5	TRBD1	CASSPRTGPNEKLFF	TGTGCCAGCAGTCCTCGGACAGGACCTAATGAAAAACTGTTTTTT
once	TRBJ2-3	TRBV24-1	TRBD1	CATSDPGGTQYF	TGTGCCACCAGTGATCCAGGGGGTACGCAGTATTTT
-	TRBJ2-7	TRBV7-2	-	CASSTRDSRYEQYF	TGTGCCAGCAGCACCCGGGACTCCAGGTACGAGCAGTACTTC
-	TRBJ2-5	TRBV7-3	-	CASSPSVRETQYF	TGTGCCAGCAGTCCCTCGGTCCGGGAGACCCAGTACTTC
-	TRBJ2-2	TRBV5-5	-	CASSLDLGQQVNTGELFF	TGTGCCAGCAGCTTGGACCTCGGACAGCAGGTCAACACCGGGGAGCTGTTTTTT
-	TRBJ1-1	TRBV5-1	TRBD1	CASKGQGTIMNTEAFF	TGCGCCAGCAAAGGACAGGGGACTATCATGAACACTGAAGCTTTCTTT
few	TRBJ2-1	TRBV2	-	CASSINEQFF	TGTGCCAGCAGCATCAATGAGCAGTTCTTC
-	TRBJ2-5	TRBV10-3	-	CAIRGDLLETQYF	TGTGCCATCAGAGGGGACCTCTTGGAGACCCAGTACTTC
few	TRBJ2-2	TRBV29-1	-	CSVVPGEGAGELFF	TGCAGCGTTGTCCCAGGGGAGGGTGCCGGGGAGCTGTTTTTT
-	TRBJ2-4	TRBV28	TRBD1	CASSLEVAGGIVDIQYF	TGTGCCAGCAGTTTAGAGGTGGCAGGGGGCATAGTGGACATTCAGTACTTC
-	TRBJ2-1	TRBV6-4	-	CASSDSISSAYNEQFF	TGTGCCAGCAGTGACTCGATAAGCTCGGCCTACAATGAGCAGTTCTTC
once	TRBJ2-1	TRBV7-6	TRBD2	CASSRGSGIYNEQFF	TGTGCCAGCAGCAGGGGTAGCGGGATCTACAATGAGCAGTTCTTC
-	TRBJ2-7	TRBV4-2	TRBD1	CASSQAPPGQGVFYEQYF	TGTGCCAGCAGCCAAGCCCCGCCGGGACAGGGGGTCTTCTACGAGCAGTACTTC
-	TRBJ2-7	TRBV2	-	CASSRQLGYEQYF	TGTGCCAGCAGTCGACAGCTGGGCTACGAGCAGTACTTC
-	TRBJ2-2	TRBV19	TRBD1	CASSPTGEYTGELFF	TGTGCCAGTAGTCCCACAGGGGAATACACCGGGGAGCTGTTTTTT
-	TRBJ1-3	TRBV11-2	TRBD1	CASSLVYGQGARGNTIYF	TGTGCCAGCAGCTTAGTATACGGACAGGGGGCGCGCGGAAACACCATATATTTT
-	TRBJ1-2	TRBV28	-	CASTLGQLTNYGYTF	TGTGCCAGCACACTAGGGCAGCTCACAAACTATGGCTACACCTTC
-	TRBJ2-2	TRBV28	-	CASTPGGVTGELFF	TGTGCCAGCACCCCAGGGGGGGTCACCGGGGAGCTGTTTTTT
-	TRBJ1-1	TRBV4-3	-	CASSPMTGWGNLNTEAFF	TGCGCCAGCAGCCCGATGACCGGGTGGGGCAACCTGAACACTGAAGCTTTCTTT
once	TRBJ2-2	TRBV19	-	CASSTQRLMRVTGELFF	TGTGCCAGTAGTACCCAACGACTAATGAGGGTCACCGGGGAGCTGTTTTTT
few	TRBJ1-3	TRBV24-1	-	CATSGGLPGNTIYF	TGTGCCACCAGTGGGGGACTGCCGGGAAACACCATATATTTT
large	TRBJ2-7	TRBV5-1	-	CASGPVPSSYEQYF	TGCGCCAGCGGACCCGTCCCGAGCTCCTACGAGCAGTACTTC
-	TRBJ1-2	TRBV28	-	CASSLVADDYGYTF	TGTGCCAGCAGTTTAGTGGCAGACGACTATGGCTACACCTTC
-	TRBJ2-3	TRBV18	-	CASSPQDTQYF	TGTGCCAGCTCACCTCAAGATACGCAGTATTTT
-	TRBJ2-7	TRBV7-2	-	CASSPLDRMSYEQYF	TGTGCCAGCAGCCCTTTAGACAGGATGTCCTACGAGCAGTACTTC
-	TRBJ2-3	TRBV7-3	-	CASSSTGLTDTQYF	TGTGCCAGCAGCTCTACAGGGTTGACAGATACGCAGTATTTT
once	TRBJ2-1	TRBV5-1	TRBD1	CASSLNTGGNEQFF	TGCGCCAGCAGCTTGAATACAGGGGGCAATGAGCAGTTCTTC
-	TRBJ2-3	TRBV7-2	-	CASSLSAPDTQYF	TGTGCCAGCAGCCTAAGCGCCCCAGATACGCAGTATTTT
-	TRBJ1-4	TRBV23-1	TRBD1	CASSQWPTGVYPNEKLFF	TGCGCCAGCAGTCAATGGCCTACAGGGGTTTACCCTAATGAAAAACTGTTTTTT
-	TRBJ1-1	TRBV28	-	CASGRGRTEAFF	TGTGCCAGTGGCCGGGGGAGGACTGAAGCTTTCTTT
-	TRBJ2-7	TRBV30	-	CAWSDGGYHYEQYF	TGTGCCTGGAGTGACGGGGGATATCACTACGAGCAGTACTTC
-	TRBJ1-4	TRBV5-6	TRBD1	CASSAEGRGAEKLFF	TGTGCCAGCAGCGCCGAGGGCAGGGGGGCTGAAAAACTGTTTTTT
once	TRBJ1-1	TRBV6-4	-	CASSPNRVRGLVTEAFF	TGTGCCAGCAGCCCTAACAGGGTGCGGGGCTTGGTCACTGAAGCTTTCTTT
-	TRBJ2-3	TRBV6-6	-	CASSLRDSDTDTQYF	TGTGCCAGCAGTCTCCGGGACTCAGACACAGATACGCAGTATTTT
-	TRBJ1-5	TRBV19	-	CASSVHSNQPQHF	TGTGCCAGTAGTGTACATAGCAATCAGCCCCAGCATTTT
-	TRBJ1-1	TRBV4-2	-	CASSQELQRNTEAFF	TGTGCCAGCAGCCAAGAGCTACAGAGAAACACTGAAGCTTTCTTT
-	TRBJ2-7	TRBV18	TRBD1	CASSPPAYGQGSGEQYF	TGTGCCAGCTCACCACCGGCCTATGGACAGGGGTCGGGTGAGCAGTACTTC
-	TRBJ2-5	TRBV6-4	-	CASSDFPREETQYF	TGTGCCAGCAGTGACTTTCCTAGGGAAGAGACCCAGTACTTC
-	TRBJ2-1	TRBV28	-	CASGQFNEQFF	TGTGCCAGCGGACAGTTCAATGAGCAGTTCTTC
-	TRBJ1-1	TRBV23-1	-	CASSQKDRGTEAFF	TGCGCCAGCAGTCAAAAGGACCGGGGCACTGAAGCTTTCTTT
-	TRBJ2-2	TRBV18	TRBD1	CASSPKGGLDTGELFF	TGTGCCAGCTCACCAAAAGGGGGCTTAGACACCGGGGAGCTGTTTTTT
-	TRBJ2-3	TRBV28	TRBD1	CASSPLNRGSRGADTQYF	TGTGCCAGCAGTCCCTTAAACAGGGGGAGTCGAGGCGCAGATACGCAGTATTTT
-	TRBJ2-5	TRBV6-5	-	CASSYLGAQETQYF	TGTGCCAGCAGTTACCTAGGGGCTCAAGAGACCCAGTACTTC
-	TRBJ2-4	TRBV9	TRBD1	CASSRTGGAAKNIQYF	TGTGCCAGCAGTCGGACAGGGGGGGCGGCCAAAAACATTCAGTACTTC
-	TRBJ2-6	TRBV4-3	-	CASSQEVGGANVLTF	TGCGCCAGCAGCCAGGAGGTGGGTGGGGCCAACGTCCTGACTTTC
once	TRBJ2-2	TRBV7-9	TRBD1	CASSYGQGDSGELFF	TGTGCCAGCAGCTACGGACAGGGAGACTCCGGGGAGCTGTTTTTT
-	TRBJ1-2	TRBV29-1	TRBD1	CSVGTGYGYTF	TGCAGCGTTGGGACAGGCTATGGCTACACCTTC
-	TRBJ1-6	TRBV11-2	-	CASSLGDNSPLHF	TGTGCCAGCAGCTTAGGAGATAATTCACCCCTCCACTTT
medium-sized	TRBJ2-1	TRBV5-1	TRBD1	CASSPTPGTGANEQFF	TGCGCCAGCAGCCCCACTCCCGGGACAGGGGCCAATGAGCAGTTCTTC
once	TRBJ2-2	TRBV3-1/TRBV3-2	TRBD1	CASSQAEQGTGNSVGELFF	TGTGCCAGCAGCCAAGCGGAGCAAGGGACAGGGAATTCGGTCGGGGAGCTGTTTTTT
-	TRBJ1-5	TRBV5-5	TRBD1	CASSFRGMSNQPQHF	TGTGCCAGCAGCTTCAGGGGGATGAGCAATCAGCCCCAGCATTTT
-	TRBJ2-1	TRBV27	TRBD1	CASSTGTGTYNEQFF	TGTGCCAGCAGTACGGGGACAGGTACTTACAATGAGCAGTTCTTC